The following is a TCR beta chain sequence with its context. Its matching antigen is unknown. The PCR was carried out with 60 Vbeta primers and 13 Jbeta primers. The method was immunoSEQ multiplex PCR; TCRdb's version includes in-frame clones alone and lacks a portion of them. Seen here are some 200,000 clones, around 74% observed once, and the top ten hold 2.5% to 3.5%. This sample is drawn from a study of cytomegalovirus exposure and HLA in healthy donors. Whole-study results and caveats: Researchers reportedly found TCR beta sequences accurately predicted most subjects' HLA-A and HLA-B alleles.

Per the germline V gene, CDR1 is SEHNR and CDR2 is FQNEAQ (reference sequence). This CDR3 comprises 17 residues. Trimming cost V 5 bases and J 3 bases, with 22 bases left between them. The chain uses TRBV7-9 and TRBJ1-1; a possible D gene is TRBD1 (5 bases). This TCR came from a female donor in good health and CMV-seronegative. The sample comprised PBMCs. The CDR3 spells CASSQPRGRAADTEAFF. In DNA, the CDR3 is TGTGCCAGCAGCCAACCTCGGGGGAGGGCGGCGGACACTGAAGCTTTCTTT.